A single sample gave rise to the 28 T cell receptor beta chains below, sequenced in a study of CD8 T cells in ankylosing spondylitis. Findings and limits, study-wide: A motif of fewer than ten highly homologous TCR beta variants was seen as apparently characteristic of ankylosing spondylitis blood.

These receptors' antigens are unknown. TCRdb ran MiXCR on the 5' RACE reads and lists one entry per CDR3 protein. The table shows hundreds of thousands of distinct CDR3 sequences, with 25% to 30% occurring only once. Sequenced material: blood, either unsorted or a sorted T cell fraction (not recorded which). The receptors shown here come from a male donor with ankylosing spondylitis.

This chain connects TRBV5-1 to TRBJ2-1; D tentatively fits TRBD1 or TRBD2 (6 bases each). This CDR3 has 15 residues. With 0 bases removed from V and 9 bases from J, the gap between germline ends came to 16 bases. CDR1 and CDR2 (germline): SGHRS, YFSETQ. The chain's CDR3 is CASSLGHGGSGEQFF. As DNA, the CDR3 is TGCGCCAGCAGCTTGGGTCACGGGGGCTCAGGTGAGCAGTTCTTC.

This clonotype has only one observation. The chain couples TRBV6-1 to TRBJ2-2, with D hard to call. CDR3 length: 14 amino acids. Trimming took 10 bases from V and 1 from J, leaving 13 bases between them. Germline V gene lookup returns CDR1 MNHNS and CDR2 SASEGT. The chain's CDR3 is CATTRLQNTGELFF. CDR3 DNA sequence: TGTGCCACAACCCGACTGCAGAACACCGGGGAGCTGTTTTTT.

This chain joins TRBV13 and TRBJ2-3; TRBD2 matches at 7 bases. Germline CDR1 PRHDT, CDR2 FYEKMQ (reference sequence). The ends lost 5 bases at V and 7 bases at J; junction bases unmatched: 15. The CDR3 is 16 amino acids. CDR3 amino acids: CASSQPSGRVRNTQYF. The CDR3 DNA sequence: TGTGCCAGCAGCCAACCTAGCGGTAGGGTGAGGAATACGCAGTATTTT. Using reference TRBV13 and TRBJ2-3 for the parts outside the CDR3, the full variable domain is AAGVIQSPRHLIKEKRETATLKCYPIPRHDTVYWYQQGPGQDPQFLISFYEKMQSDKGSIPDRFSAQQFSDYHSELNMSSLELGDSALYFCASSQPSGRVRNTQYFGPGTRLTVL.

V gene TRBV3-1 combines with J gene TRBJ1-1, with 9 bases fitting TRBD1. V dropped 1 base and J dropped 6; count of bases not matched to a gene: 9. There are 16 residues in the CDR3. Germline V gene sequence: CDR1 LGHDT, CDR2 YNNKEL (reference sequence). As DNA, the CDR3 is TGTGCCAGCAGCCAAGGCGGCGGGACAGGGACGGCTGAAGCTTTCTTT. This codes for CASSQGGGTGTAEAFF.

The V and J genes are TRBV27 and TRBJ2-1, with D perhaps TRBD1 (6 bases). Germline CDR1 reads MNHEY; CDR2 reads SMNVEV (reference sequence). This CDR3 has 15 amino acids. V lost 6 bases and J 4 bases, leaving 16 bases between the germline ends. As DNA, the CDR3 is TGTGCCAGCAGACCGGGACACCAAACTTACAATGAGCAGTTCTTC. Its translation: CASRPGHQTYNEQFF.

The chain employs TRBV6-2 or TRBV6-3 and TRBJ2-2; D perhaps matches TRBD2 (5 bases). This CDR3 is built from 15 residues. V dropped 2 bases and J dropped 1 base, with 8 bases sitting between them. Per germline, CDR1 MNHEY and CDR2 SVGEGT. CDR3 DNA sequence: TGTGCCAGCAGTTACCAACGGGGGAACACCGGGGAGCTGTTTTTT. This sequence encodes CASSYQRGNTGELFF.

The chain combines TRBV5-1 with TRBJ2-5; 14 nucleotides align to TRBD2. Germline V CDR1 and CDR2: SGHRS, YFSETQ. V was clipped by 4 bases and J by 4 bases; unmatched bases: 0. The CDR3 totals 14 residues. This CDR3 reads CASSGTSGRETQYF. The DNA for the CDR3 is TGCGCCAGCAGCGGGACTAGCGGGAGAGAGACCCAGTACTTC.

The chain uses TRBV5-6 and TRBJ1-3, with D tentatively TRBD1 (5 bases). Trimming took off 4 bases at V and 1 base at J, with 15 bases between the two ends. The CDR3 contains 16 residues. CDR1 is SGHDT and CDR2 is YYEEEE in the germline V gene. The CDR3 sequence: CASSPLGERSGNTIYF. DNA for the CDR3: TGTGCCAGCAGCCCGTTGGGGGAGAGGTCTGGAAACACCATATATTTT.

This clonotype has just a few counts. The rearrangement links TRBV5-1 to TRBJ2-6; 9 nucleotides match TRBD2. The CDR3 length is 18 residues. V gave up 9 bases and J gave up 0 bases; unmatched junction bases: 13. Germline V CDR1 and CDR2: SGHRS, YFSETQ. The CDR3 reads CATKELAGKASGANVLTF. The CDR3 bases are TGCGCCACCAAGGAGCTAGCGGGGAAAGCCTCTGGGGCCAACGTCCTGACTTTC.

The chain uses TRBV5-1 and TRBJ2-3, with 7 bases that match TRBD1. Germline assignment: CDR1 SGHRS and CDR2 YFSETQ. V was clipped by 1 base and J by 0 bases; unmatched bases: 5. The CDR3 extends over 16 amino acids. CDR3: CASSLNRGASTDTQYF. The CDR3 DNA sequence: TGCGCCAGCAGCTTGAACAGGGGCGCTAGCACAGATACGCAGTATTTT.

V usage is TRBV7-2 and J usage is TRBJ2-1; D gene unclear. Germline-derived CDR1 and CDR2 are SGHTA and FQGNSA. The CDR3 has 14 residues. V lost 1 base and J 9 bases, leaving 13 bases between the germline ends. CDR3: CASSLDVGSSEQFF. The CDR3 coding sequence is TGTGCCAGCAGCTTAGATGTGGGTTCGAGTGAGCAGTTCTTC.

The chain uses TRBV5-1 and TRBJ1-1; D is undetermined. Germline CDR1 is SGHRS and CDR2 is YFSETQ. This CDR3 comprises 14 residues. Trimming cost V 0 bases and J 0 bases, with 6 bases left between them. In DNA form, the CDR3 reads TGCGCCAGCAGCTTGGTCGATCTGAACACTGAAGCTTTCTTT. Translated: CASSLVDLNTEAFF.

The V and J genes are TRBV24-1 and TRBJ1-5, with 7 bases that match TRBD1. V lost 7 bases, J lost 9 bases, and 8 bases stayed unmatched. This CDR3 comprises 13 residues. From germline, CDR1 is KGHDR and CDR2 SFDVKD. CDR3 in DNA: TGTGCCACCAGCCGACAGGGTGACCGGCCCCAGCATTTT. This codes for CATSRQGDRPQHF.

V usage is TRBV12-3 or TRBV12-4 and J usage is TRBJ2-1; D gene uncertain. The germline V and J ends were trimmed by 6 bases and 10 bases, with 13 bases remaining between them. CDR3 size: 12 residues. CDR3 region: CASSRTTREQFF. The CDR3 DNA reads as TGTGCCAGCAGCCGAACGACCCGGGAGCAGTTCTTC.

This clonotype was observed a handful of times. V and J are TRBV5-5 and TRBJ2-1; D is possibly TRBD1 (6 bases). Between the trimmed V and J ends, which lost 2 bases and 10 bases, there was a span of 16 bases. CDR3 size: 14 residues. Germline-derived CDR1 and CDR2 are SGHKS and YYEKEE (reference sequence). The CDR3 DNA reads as TGTGCCAGCAGCTTTGGTGGTAACAGGGCCGAGCAGTTCTTC. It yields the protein CASSFGGNRAEQFF.

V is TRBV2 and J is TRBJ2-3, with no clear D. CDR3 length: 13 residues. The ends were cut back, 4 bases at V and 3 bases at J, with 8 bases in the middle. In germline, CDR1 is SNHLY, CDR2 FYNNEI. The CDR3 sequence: CASSADLTDTQYF. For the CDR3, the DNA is TGTGCCAGCAGTGCGGACCTAACAGATACGCAGTATTTT.

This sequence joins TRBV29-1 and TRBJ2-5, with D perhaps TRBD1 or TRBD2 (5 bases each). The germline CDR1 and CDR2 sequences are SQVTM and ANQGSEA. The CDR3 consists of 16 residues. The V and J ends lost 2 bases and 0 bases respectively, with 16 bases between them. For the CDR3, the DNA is TGCAGCGTTGAAATGGGGCACGGGGTCTACCAAGAGACCCAGTACTTC. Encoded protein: CSVEMGHGVYQETQYF.

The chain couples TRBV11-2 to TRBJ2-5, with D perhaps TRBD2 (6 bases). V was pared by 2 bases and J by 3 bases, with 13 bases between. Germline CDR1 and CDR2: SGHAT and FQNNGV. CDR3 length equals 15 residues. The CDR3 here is CASSLSGVAEETQYF. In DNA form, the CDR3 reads TGTGCCAGCAGCTTAAGCGGAGTAGCGGAAGAGACCCAGTACTTC.

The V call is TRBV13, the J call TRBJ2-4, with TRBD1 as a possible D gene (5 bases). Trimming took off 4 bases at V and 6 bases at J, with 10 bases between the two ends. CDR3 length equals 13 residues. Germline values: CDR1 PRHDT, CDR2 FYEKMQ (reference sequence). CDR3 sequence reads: CASSSRTRNIQYF. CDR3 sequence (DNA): TGTGCCAGCAGCTCTCGGACAAGAAACATTCAGTACTTC.

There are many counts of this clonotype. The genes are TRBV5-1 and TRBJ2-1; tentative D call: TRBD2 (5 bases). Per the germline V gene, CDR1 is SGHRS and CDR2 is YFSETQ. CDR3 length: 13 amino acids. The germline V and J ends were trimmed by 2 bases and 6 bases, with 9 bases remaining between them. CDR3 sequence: CASSLLEGNEQFF. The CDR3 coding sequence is TGCGCCAGCAGCTTACTAGAGGGCAATGAGCAGTTCTTC.

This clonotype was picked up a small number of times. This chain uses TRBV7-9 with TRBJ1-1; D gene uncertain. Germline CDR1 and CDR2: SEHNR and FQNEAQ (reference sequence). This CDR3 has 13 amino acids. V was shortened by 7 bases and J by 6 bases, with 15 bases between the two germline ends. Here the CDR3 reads CASTYEVSAEAFF. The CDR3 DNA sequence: TGTGCCAGCACCTACGAGGTATCGGCTGAAGCTTTCTTT.

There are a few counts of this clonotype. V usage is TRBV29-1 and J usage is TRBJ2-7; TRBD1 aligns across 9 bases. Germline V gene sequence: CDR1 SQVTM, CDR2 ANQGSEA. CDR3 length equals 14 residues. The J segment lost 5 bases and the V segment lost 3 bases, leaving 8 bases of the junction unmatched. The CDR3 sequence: CSVDGSGQGNEQYF. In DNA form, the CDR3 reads TGCAGCGTTGATGGGTCGGGACAGGGAAACGAGCAGTACTTC.

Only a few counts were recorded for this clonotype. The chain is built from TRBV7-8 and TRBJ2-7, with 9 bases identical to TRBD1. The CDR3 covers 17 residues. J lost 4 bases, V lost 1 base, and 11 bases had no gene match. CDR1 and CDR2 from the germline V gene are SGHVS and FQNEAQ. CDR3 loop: CASSLVGRDRAGYEQYV. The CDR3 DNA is TGTGCCAGCAGCTTAGTGGGCCGGGACAGGGCTGGGTACGAGCAGTACGTC.

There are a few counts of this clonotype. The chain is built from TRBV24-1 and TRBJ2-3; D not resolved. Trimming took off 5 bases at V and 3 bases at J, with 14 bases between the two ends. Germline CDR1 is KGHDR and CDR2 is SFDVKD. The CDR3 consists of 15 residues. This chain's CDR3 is CATSAPHRATDTQYF. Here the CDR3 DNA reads TGTGCCACCAGTGCCCCGCACCGGGCAACAGATACGCAGTATTTT.

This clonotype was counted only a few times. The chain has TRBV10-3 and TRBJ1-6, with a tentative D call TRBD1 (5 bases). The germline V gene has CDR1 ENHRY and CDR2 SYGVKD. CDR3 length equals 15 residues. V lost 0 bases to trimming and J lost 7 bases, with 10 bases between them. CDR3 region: CAISESRDGNSPLHF. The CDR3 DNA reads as TGTGCCATCAGTGAGTCGAGGGACGGCAATTCACCCCTCCACTTT.

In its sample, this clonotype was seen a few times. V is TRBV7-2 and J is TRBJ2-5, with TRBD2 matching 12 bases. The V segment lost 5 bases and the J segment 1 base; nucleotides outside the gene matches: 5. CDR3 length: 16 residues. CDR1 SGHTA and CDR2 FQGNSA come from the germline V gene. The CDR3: CASSSGLAGLQETQYF. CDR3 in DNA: TGTGCCAGCAGCAGCGGACTAGCGGGGCTCCAAGAGACCCAGTACTTC. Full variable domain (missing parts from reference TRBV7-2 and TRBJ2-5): GAGVSQSPSNKVTEKGKDVELRCDPISGHTALYWYRQSLGQGLEFLIYFQGNSAPDKSGLPSDRFSAERTGGSVSTLTIQRTQQEDSAVYLCASSSGLAGLQETQYFGPGTRLLVL.

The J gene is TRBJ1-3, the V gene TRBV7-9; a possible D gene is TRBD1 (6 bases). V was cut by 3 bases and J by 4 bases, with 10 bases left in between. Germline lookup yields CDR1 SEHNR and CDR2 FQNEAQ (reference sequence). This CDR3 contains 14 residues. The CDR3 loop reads CASSFPGQGNTIYF. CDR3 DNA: TGTGCCAGCAGCTTCCCCGGACAGGGAAACACCATATATTTT.

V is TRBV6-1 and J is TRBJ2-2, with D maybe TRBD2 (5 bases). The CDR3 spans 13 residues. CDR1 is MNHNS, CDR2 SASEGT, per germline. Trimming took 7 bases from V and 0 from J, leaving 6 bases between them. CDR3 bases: TGTGCCAGCATAGCGCCGAACACCGGGGAGCTGTTTTTT. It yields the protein CASIAPNTGELFF.